This TCR beta chain emerged from a study of control samples from healthy donors and cancer patients. Measured with immunoSEQ multiplex PCR; TCRdb has only the in-frame clones, and not every one. The sample carries around 150,000 clones, approximately 90% recorded once. This CDR3 has 13 residues. CDR1 is LNHDA and CDR2 is SQIVND in the germline V gene (reference sequence). V shed 9 bases and J 11 bases; nucleotides not matched to a gene: 13. The sample consisted of blood. V usage is TRBV19 and J usage is TRBJ1-1; TRBD1 agrees at 9 bases. The origin of this receptor is a man in his thirties or forties in good health. This CDR3 is CASTPGDRGNAFF. In DNA, the CDR3 is TGTGCCAGCACTCCGGGTGACAGGGGGAATGCTTTCTTT.